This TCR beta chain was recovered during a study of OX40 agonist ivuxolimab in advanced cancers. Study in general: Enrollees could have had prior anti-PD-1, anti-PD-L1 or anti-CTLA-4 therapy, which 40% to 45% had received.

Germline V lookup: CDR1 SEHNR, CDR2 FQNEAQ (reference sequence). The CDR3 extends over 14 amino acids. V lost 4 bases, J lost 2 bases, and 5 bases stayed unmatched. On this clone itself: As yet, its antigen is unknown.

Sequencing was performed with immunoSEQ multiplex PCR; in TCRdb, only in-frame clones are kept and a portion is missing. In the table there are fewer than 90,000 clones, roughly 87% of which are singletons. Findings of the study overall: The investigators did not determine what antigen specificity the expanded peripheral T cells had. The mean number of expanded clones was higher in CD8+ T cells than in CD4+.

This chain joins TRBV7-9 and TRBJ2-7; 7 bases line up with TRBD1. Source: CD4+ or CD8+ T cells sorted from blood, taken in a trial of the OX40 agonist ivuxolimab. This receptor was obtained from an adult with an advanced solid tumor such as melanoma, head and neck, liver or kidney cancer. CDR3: CASSSGTVPYEQYF. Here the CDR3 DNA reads TGTGCCAGCAGCTCCGGGACAGTCCCCTACGAGCAGTACTTC.